This TCR beta chain originates from a study of OX40 agonist ivuxolimab in advanced cancers. Study-wide background: Three dose-escalation patients had partial responses: one with hepatocellular carcinoma and two with cutaneous melanoma.

It was autoimmune disease history or systemic immunosuppression that excluded patients. The method was immunoSEQ multiplex PCR; TCRdb's version includes in-frame clones alone and lacks a portion of them. The data contain approximately 37,000 clones, over 60% of them singletons. Study findings and constraints: Nonresponders included some who also had low normalized T-cell clonal expansion. Expanded clones belonging to CD8+ T cells outnumbered, on average, those of CD4+.

Comment on this clone: The antigen is not known.

J lost 3 bases, V lost 3 bases, and 15 bases had no gene match. Looked up from germline, CDR1 is SGDLS and CDR2 is YYNGEE. The CDR3 is 18 amino acids. The J gene is TRBJ1-3, the V gene TRBV9; TRBD1 aligns across 7 bases. The source of this sequence is an adult with an advanced solid tumor such as melanoma, head and neck, liver or kidney cancer. Here the sequenced sample was CD4+ or CD8+ T cells sorted from blood, taken in a trial of the OX40 agonist ivuxolimab. The CDR3 region has the DNA TGTGCCAGCAGCGCCGGCGGTAGGGGGCGAAGCGATGGAAACACCATATATTTT. It specifies CASSAGGRGRSDGNTIYF.